Below, 11 T cell receptor beta chains from the same sample are listed, as sequenced in a study of T cell changes during pregnancy in multiple sclerosis. Sequenced by immunoSEQ multiplex PCR; TCRdb stores in-frame clones only, minus some. The repertoire has about 31,000 clones, roughly 90% of them found once; the top ten carry approximately 5.8%. The material was CD8+ T cells from peripheral blood mononuclear cells, obtained in the second trimester of pregnancy. The receptor set was obtained from a female donor with multiple sclerosis, enrolled in a pregnancy study.

This chain uses TRBV28 with TRBJ2-7; 10 nucleotides match TRBD1. Germline V gene sequence: CDR1 MDHEN, CDR2 SYDVKM. The J segment lost 2 bases and the V segment lost 8 bases, leaving 0 bases of the junction unmatched. The CDR3 spans 12 residues. The CDR3 protein is CASGTGAYEQYF. CDR3 sequence (DNA): TGTGCCAGCGGGACAGGGGCCTACGAGCAGTACTTC.

This rearrangement joins TRBV6-1 to TRBJ1-2; no clear D. This CDR3 has 11 amino acids. V lost 5 bases to trimming and J lost 13 bases, with 14 bases between them. Germline V lookup: CDR1 MNHNS, CDR2 SASEGT. CDR3 sequence (DNA): TGTGCCAGCAGTTACCCGGGAGGATCCACCTTC. Amino acids: CASSYPGGSTF.

This CDR3 reads CASSLVSSGSVETQYF. The CDR3 DNA reads as TGTGCCAGCAGCTTGGTCTCTAGCGGGAGTGTGGAGACCCAGTACTTC. The chain carries TRBV5-4 and TRBJ2-5, with TRBD2 matching 10 bases. The CDR3 has 16 residues. J lost 5 bases, V lost 0 bases, and 7 bases had no gene match. Per the germline V gene, CDR1 is SGHNT and CDR2 is YYREEE (reference sequence).

The chain carries TRBV6-1 and TRBJ2-7; possibly TRBD1 for D (6 bases). The V end lost 3 bases, the J end lost 3 bases, and 18 bases lay between the germline ends. CDR1 is MNHNS and CDR2 is SASEGT in the germline V gene. The CDR3 consists of 16 residues. The CDR3 coding sequence is TGTGCCAGCAGTGACCCAGCCCGGGACACTCTCTACGAGCAGTACTTC. Its protein is CASSDPARDTLYEQYF.

The chain joins TRBV9 to TRBJ1-4; unclear D gene. In germline, CDR1 is SGDLS, CDR2 YYNGEE. The V and J ends lost 0 bases and 12 bases respectively, with 18 bases between them. This CDR3 is 15 amino acids long. The CDR3 here is CASSVDLSPGSELFF. The CDR3 DNA is TGTGCCAGCAGCGTAGATTTAAGCCCTGGAAGCGAACTGTTTTTT.

The chain carries TRBV6-6 and TRBJ2-1, with 7 bases aligning to TRBD2. The CDR3 has 13 amino acids. The V and J ends lost 10 bases and 0 bases, in that order; junction bases with no gene match: 3. The germline V gene encodes CDR1 MNHNY and CDR2 SVGAGI (reference sequence). The CDR3 is CAMRESSYNEQFF. The CDR3 bases are TGTGCCATGCGGGAGAGCTCCTACAATGAGCAGTTCTTC.

The rearrangement links TRBV19 to TRBJ1-1; D remains ambiguous. From germline, CDR1 is LNHDA and CDR2 SQIVND (reference sequence). V dropped 1 base and J dropped 6 bases, with 9 bases sitting between them. The CDR3 runs to 13 residues. The CDR3 region is CASSIVTRAEAFF. DNA of the CDR3: TGTGCCAGTAGTATAGTCACGAGGGCTGAAGCTTTCTTT.

The chain carries TRBV14 and TRBJ2-3; 11 bases are a match to TRBD2. The CDR3 sequence is 15 residues long. The V segment lost 3 bases and the J segment 3 bases; nucleotides outside the gene matches: 2. CDR1 and CDR2 (germline): SGHDN, FVKESK. The CDR3 DNA reads TGTGCCAGCAGCCATTGGACTAGCGGGACAGATACGCAGTATTTT. Residues: CASSHWTSGTDTQYF.

CDR3 region: CASSPGQGYEQYF. As DNA, the CDR3 is TGTGCCAGCAGTCCGGGACAGGGATACGAGCAGTACTTC. The V gene is TRBV27, the J gene TRBJ2-7; 9 bases fit TRBD1. The CDR3 has 13 amino acids. After removal of 5 bases from V and 4 bases from J, the junction contained 3 bases not matched to a gene. Germline CDR1 is MNHEY and CDR2 is SMNVEV (reference sequence).

The rearrangement uses TRBV19 and TRBJ2-7, with D uncertain. The CDR3 sequence is 17 residues long. The germline V gene has CDR1 LNHDA and CDR2 SQIVND (reference sequence). V was pared by 4 bases and J by 2 bases, with 21 bases between. Here the CDR3 reads CASSTIPPGREAYEQYF. CDR3 in DNA: TGTGCCAGTAGTACGATACCCCCGGGTAGAGAAGCCTACGAGCAGTACTTC. Supplemented by reference TRBV19 and TRBJ2-7, the full variable domain reads DGGITQSPKYLFRKEGQNVTLSCEQNLNHDAMYWYRQDPGQGLRLIYYSQIVNDFQKGDIAEGYSVSREKKESFPLTVTSAQKNPTAFYLCASSTIPPGREAYEQYFGPGTRLTVT.

J is TRBJ2-5 and V is TRBV4-2; maybe TRBD2 (5 bases). The CDR3 has 16 residues. Germline V CDR1 and CDR2: LGHNA, YNFKEQ. Trimming pared 2 bases from V and 1 base from J, leaving 14 bases between. CDR3 nucleotide sequence: TGTGCCAGCAGCCAATCGGCGGGCGAGCCCCAAGAGACCCAGTACTTC. Protein: CASSQSAGEPQETQYF.